The table lists the clone carrying this T cell receptor (beta chain) with many counts. The CDR3 extends over 12 amino acids. Per germline, CDR1 KGHDR and CDR2 SFDVKD. With V trimmed by 0 bases and J by 14 bases, 2 bases remained unmatched. One entry per CDR3 protein results from TCRdb running MiXCR on the 5' RACE reads. The sample lists about 58,000 distinct CDR3 sequences; under 3.5% were seen once. These data come from a study of neurological immune-mediated disorders. This receptor was taken from a woman in her sixties or seventies with multiple sclerosis. The sample consisted of PBMCs. This rearrangement joins TRBV24-1 to TRBJ2-1; the match to TRBD1 covers 8 bases. The CDR3 DNA reads as TGTGCCACCAGTGATTTGCCGGGACAGGAGTTCTTC. Its protein product is CATSDLPGQEFF.